This TCR beta chain was sequenced for a study of PD-L1 blockade in urothelial cancer. This CDR3 region has 18 residues. The germline V gene has CDR1 LGHNA and CDR2 YNFKEQ. V was trimmed by 0 bases and J by 8 bases, leaving 23 bases between them. The repertoire was sequenced with immunoSEQ multiplex PCR; TCRdb's copy has only in-frame clones and lacks some. Seen here are some 77,000 clones, around 87% observed once, and the top ten hold 4.5% to 7%. This TCR came from a woman between 70 and 85 years old with urothelial cancer. V is TRBV4-2 and J is TRBJ2-1; the D gene is possibly TRBD2 (7 bases). The sequences come from PBMCs, collected around atezolizumab (anti-PD-L1) treatment. The CDR3 region is CASSQEGGGGGVLDEQFF. CDR3 nucleotides: TGTGCCAGCAGCCAAGAGGGGGGCGGGGGCGGAGTGTTGGATGAGCAGTTCTTC.